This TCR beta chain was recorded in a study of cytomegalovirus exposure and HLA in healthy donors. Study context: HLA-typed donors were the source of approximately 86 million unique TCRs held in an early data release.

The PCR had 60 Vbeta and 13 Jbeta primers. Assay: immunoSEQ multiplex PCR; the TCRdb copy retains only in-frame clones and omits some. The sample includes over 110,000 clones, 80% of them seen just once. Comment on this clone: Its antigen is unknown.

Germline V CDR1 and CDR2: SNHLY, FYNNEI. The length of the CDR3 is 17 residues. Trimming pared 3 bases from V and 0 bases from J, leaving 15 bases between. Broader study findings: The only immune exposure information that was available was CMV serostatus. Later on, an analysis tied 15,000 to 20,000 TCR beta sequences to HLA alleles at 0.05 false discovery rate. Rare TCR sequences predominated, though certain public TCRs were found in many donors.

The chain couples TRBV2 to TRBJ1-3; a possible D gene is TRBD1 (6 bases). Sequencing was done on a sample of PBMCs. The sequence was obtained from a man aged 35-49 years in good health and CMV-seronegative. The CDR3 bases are TGTGCCAGCAGTGAGGGACGGGACAAATTCTCTGGAAACACCATATATTTT. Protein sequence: CASSEGRDKFSGNTIYF.